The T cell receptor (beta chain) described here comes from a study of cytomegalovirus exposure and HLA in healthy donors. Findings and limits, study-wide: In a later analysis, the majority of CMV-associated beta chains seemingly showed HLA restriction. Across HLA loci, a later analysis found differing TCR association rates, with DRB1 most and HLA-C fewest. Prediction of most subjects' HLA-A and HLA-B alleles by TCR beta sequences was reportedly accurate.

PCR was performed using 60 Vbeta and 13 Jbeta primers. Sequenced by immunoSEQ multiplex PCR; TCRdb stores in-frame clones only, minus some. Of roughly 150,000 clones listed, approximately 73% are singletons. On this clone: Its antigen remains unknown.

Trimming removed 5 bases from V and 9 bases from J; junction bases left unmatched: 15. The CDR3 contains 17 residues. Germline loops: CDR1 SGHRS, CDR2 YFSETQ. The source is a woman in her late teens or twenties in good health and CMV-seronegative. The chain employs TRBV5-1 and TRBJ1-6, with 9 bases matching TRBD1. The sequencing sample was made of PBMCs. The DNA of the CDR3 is TGCGCCAGCAGTTTCGGAAGGGACAGGGAGGTAGGTTCACCCCTCCACTTT. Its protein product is CASSFGRDREVGSPLHF.